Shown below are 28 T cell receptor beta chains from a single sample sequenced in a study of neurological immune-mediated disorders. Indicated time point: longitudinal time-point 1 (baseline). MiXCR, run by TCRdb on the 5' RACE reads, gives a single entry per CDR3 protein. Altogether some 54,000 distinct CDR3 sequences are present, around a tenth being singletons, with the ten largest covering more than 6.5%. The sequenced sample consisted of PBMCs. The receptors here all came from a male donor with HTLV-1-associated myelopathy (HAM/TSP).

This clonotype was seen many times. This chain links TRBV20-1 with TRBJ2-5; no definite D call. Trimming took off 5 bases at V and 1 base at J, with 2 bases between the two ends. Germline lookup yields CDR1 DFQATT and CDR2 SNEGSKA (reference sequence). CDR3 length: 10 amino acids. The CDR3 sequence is CSASQETQYF. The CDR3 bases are TGCAGTGCTTCCCAAGAGACCCAGTACTTC.

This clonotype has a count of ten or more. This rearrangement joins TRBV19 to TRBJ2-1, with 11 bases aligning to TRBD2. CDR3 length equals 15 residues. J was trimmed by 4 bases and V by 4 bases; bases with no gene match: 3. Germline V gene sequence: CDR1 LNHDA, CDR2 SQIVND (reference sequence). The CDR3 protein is CASSTSSGGYNEQFF. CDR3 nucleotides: TGTGCCAGTAGTACATCTAGCGGGGGGTACAATGAGCAGTTCTTC.

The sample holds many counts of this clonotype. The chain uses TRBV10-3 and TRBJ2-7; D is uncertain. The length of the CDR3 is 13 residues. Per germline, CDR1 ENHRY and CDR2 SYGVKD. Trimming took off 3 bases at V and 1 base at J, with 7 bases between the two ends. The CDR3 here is CAISDTVSYEQYF. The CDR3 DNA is TGTGCCATCAGTGACACGGTTTCCTACGAGCAGTACTTC.

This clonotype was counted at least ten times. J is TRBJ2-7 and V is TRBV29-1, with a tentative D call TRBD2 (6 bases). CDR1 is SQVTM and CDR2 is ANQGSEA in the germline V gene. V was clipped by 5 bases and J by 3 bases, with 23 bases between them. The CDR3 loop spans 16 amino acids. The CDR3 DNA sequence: TGCAGCGTTCTTGCAACCTTGGGACTGAGGGGCTACGAGCAGTACTTC. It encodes CSVLATLGLRGYEQYF.

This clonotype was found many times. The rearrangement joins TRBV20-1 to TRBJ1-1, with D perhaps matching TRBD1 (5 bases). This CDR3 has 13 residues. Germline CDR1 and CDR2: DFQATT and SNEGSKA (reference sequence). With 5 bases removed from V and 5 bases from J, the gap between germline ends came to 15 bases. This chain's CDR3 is CSALKMGDTEAFF. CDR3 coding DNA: TGCAGTGCTCTTAAGATGGGGGATACTGAAGCTTTCTTT.

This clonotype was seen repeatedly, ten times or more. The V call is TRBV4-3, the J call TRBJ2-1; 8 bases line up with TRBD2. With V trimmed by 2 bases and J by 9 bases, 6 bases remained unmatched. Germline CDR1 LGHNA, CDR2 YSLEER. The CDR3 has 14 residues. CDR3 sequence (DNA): TGCGCCAGCAGCCAACGGGGGGGTCGGGGTGAGCAGTTCTTC. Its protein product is CASSQRGGRGEQFF.

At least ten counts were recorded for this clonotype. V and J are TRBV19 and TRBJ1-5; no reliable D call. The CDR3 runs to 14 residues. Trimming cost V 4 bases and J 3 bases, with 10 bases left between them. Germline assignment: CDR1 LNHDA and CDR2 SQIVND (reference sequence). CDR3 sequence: CASSTVRDNQPQHF. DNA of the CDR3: TGTGCCAGTAGTACAGTAAGGGACAATCAGCCCCAGCATTTT.

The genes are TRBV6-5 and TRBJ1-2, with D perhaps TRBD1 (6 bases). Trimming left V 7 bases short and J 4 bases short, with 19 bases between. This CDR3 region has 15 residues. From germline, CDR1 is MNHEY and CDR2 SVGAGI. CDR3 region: CASISGTGHSYGYTF. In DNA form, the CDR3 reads TGTGCCAGCATCTCCGGTACAGGGCATAGCTATGGCTACACCTTC.

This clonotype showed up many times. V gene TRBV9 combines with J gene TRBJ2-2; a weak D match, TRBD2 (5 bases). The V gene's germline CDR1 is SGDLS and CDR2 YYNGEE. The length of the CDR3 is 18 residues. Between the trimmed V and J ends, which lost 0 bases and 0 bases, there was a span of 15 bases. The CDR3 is CASSVAEGMPANTGELFF. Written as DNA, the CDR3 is TGTGCCAGCAGCGTAGCCGAGGGAATGCCCGCGAACACCGGGGAGCTGTTTTTT.

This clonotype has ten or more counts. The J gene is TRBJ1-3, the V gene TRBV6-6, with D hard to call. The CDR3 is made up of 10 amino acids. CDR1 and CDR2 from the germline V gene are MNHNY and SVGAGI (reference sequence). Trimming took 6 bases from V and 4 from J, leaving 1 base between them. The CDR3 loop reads CASSGNTIYF. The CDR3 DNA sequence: TGTGCCAGCAGCGGAAACACCATATATTTT.

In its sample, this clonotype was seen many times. This CDR3 reads CASSPVRQANNSPLHF. In nucleotides, the CDR3 is TGTGCCAGCAGCCCAGTCCGACAGGCGAATAATTCACCCCTCCACTTT. This sequence joins TRBV5-5 and TRBJ1-6, with D maybe TRBD1 (6 bases). Between the trimmed V and J ends, which lost 4 bases and 5 bases, there was a span of 16 bases. Germline CDR1 SGHKS, CDR2 YYEKEE (reference sequence). There are 16 residues in the CDR3.

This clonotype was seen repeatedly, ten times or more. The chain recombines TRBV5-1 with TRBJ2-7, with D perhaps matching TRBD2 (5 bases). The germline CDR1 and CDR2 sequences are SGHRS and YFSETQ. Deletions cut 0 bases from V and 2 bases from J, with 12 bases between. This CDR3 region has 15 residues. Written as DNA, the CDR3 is TGCGCCAGCAGCTTGGGAGCGGTTCTGGCCTACGAGCAGTACTTC. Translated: CASSLGAVLAYEQYF. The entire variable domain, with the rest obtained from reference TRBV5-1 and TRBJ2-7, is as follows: KAGVTQTPRYLIKTRGQQVTLSCSPISGHRSVSWYQQTPGQGLQFLFEYFSETQRNKGNFPGRFSGRQFSNSRSEMNVSTLELGDSALYLCASSLGAVLAYEQYFGPGTRLTVT.

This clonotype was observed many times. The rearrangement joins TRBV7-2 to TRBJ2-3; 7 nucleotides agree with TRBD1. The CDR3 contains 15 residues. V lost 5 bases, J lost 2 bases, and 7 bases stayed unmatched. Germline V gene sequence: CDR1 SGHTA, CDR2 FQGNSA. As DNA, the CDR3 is TGTGCCAGCAGCCCCGACAGGGTACTCACAGATACGCAGTATTTT. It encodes CASSPDRVLTDTQYF. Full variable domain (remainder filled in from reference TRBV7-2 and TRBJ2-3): GAGVSQSPSNKVTEKGKDVELRCDPISGHTALYWYRQSLGQGLEFLIYFQGNSAPDKSGLPSDRFSAERTGGSVSTLTIQRTQQEDSAVYLCASSPDRVLTDTQYFGPGTRLTVL.

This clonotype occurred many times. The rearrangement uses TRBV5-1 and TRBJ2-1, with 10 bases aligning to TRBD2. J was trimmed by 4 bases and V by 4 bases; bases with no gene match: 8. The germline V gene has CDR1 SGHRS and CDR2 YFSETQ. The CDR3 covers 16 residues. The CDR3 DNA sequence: TGCGCCAGCAGCCCATATAGCGGGGGGTTATACAATGAGCAGTTCTTC. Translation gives CASSPYSGGLYNEQFF.

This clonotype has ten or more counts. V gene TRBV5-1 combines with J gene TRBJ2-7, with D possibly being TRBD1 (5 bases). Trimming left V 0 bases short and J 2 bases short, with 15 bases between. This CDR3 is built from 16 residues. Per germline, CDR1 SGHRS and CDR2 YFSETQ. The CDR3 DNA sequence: TGCGCCAGCAGCTTGGCTTCAGGGATTCCACCCTACGAGCAGTACTTC. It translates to CASSLASGIPPYEQYF. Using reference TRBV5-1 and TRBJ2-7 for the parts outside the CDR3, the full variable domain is KAGVTQTPRYLIKTRGQQVTLSCSPISGHRSVSWYQQTPGQGLQFLFEYFSETQRNKGNFPGRFSGRQFSNSRSEMNVSTLELGDSALYLCASSLASGIPPYEQYFGPGTRLTVT.

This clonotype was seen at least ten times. The CDR3 DNA is TGCAGTGCTCCCCAGGGGGCGCGGCAAGAGACCCAGTACTTC. Protein product: CSAPQGARQETQYF. J is TRBJ2-5 and V is TRBV20-1; 8 bases are a match to TRBD1. The CDR3 is made up of 14 amino acids. CDR1 and CDR2 (germline): DFQATT, SNEGSKA (reference sequence). V lost 5 bases to trimming and J lost 2 bases; unmatched junction nucleotides: 7.

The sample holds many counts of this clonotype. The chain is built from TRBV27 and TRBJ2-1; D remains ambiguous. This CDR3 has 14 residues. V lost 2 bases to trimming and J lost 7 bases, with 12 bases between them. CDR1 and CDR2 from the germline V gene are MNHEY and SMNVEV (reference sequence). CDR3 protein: CASSLKRFGNEQFF. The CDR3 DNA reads TGTGCCAGCAGTTTAAAGAGGTTTGGGAATGAGCAGTTCTTC.

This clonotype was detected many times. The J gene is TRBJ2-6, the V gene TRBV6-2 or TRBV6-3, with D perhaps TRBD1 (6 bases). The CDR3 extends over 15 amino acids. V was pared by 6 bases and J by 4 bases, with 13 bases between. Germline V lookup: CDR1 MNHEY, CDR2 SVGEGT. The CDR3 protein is CASRTTGSGANVLTF. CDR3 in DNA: TGTGCCAGCAGAACAACAGGGTCAGGGGCCAACGTCCTGACTTTC.

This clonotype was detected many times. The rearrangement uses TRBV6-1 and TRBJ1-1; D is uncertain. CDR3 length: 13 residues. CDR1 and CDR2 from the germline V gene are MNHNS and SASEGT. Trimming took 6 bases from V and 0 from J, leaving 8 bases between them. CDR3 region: CASSPLLNTEAFF. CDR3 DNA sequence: TGTGCCAGCAGCCCCCTTTTGAACACTGAAGCTTTCTTT.

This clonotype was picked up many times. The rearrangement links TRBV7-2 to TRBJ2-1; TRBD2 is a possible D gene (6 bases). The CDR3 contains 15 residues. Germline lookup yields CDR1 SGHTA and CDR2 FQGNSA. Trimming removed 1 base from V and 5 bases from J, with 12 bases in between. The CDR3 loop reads CASSLVAAQHNEQFF. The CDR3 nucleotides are TGTGCCAGCAGCTTAGTAGCGGCCCAGCACAATGAGCAGTTCTTC.

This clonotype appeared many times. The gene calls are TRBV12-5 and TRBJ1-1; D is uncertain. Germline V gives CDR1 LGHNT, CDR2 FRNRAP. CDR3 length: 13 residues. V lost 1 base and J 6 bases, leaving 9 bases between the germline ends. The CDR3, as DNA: TGTGCTAGTGGTTTGGACAACAGCCCTGAAGCTTTCTTT. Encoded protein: CASGLDNSPEAFF.

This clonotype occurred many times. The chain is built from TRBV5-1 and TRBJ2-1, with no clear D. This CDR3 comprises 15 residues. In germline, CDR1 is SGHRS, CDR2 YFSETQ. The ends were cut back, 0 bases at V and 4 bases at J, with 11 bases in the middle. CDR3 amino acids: CASSLERVEYNEQFF. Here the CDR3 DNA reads TGCGCCAGCAGCTTGGAAAGGGTAGAATACAATGAGCAGTTCTTC.

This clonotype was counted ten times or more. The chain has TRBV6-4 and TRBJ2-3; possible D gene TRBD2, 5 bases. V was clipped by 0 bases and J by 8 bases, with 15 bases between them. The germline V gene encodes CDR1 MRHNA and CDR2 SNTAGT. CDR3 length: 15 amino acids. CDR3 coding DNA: TGTGCCAGCAGTGACTCGAATCGGGAATTCGGTACGCAGTATTTT. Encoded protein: CASSDSNREFGTQYF.

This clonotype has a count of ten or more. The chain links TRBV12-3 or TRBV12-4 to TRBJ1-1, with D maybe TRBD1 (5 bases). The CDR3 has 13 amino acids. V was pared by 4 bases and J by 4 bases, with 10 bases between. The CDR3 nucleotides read TGTGCCAGCAGTTCCGACAGTTTCACTGAAGCTTTCTTT. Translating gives CASSSDSFTEAFF.

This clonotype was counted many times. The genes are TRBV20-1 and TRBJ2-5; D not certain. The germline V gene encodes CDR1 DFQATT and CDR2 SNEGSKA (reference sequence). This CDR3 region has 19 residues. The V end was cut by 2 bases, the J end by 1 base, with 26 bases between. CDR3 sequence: CSARPISPKPHTTQETQYF. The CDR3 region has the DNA TGCAGTGCTAGACCGATTTCCCCTAAACCTCACACTACCCAAGAGACCCAGTACTTC.

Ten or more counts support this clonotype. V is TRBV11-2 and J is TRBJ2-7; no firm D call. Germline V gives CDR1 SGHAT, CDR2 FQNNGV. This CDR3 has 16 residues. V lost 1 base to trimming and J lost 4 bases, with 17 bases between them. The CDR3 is CASSLGEKGRWYEQYF. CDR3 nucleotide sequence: TGTGCCAGCAGCTTAGGCGAAAAAGGGCGGTGGTACGAGCAGTACTTC.

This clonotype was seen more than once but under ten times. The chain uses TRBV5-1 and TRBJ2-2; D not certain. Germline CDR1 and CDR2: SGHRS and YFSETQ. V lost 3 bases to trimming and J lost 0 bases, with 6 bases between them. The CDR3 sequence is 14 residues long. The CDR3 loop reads CASSYRANTGELFF. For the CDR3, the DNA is TGCGCCAGCAGCTATCGAGCGAACACCGGGGAGCTGTTTTTT.

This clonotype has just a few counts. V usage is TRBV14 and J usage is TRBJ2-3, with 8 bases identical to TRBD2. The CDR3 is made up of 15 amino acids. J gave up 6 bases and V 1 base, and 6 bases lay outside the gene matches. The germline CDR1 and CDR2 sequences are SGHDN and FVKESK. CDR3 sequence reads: CASSQVRGGRDTQYF. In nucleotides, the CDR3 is TGTGCCAGCAGCCAAGTCCGGGGGGGCCGGGATACGCAGTATTTT.